One TCR beta chain is described in this entry. These data originate in a study of blood T cell repertoires in COVID-19. TCRdb's copy holds only in-frame clones and misses some; the assay was immunoSEQ multiplex PCR. The sample consists of 150,000 to 200,000 clones, about 87% of them appearing once. CDR3 size: 19 residues. Germline V gene data show CDR1 as PRHDT and CDR2 as FYEKMQ (reference sequence). Trimming cost V 3 bases and J 4 bases, with 27 bases left between them. The receptor's source is a young man with active or convalescent COVID-19. Sequencing used peripheral blood. The chain is built from TRBV13 and TRBJ1-1, with a tentative D call TRBD1 (6 bases). CDR3: CASSLGMAGGQTLGTEAFF. DNA for the CDR3: TGTGCCAGCAGCTTGGGTATGGCGGGGGGCCAAACGTTGGGCACTGAAGCTTTCTTT.